These 23 T cell receptor beta chains were all obtained from the same sample, sequenced in a study of human T cells and chemical hapten exposure. TCRdb called the RACE reads again in MiXCR, with one record for every CDR3 protein. The profile shows tens of thousands of distinct CDR3 sequences, roughly a tenth of them singletons. The time point is: patch test 1, 2 weeks after DPC sensitization. The treatment was: therapeutic diphenylcyclopropenone sensitization with weekly scalp DPC. This specimen consisted of whole blood, obtained in connection with sensitization to the hapten diphenylcyclopropenone (DPC). These receptors all stem from a woman between 45 and 60 years old with alopecia areata. Some clones in this sample may be carry-over from other donors' samples.

In this sample, this clonotype turned up a few times. The chain uses TRBV12-3 or TRBV12-4 and TRBJ2-1, with 8 positions matching TRBD1. The V gene end was trimmed by 4 bases and the J gene end by 7 bases; junction bases not matched to a gene: 12. This CDR3 has 16 amino acids. In nucleotides, the CDR3 is TGTGCCAGCAGTTCCCCACAGGGGGTTTTGGGTAATGAGCAGTTCTTC. Protein product: CASSSPQGVLGNEQFF.

This clonotype appeared many times. The chain combines TRBV28 with TRBJ1-2; D is ambiguous. This CDR3 spans 15 amino acids. CDR1 is MDHEN, CDR2 SYDVKM, per germline. V shed 1 base and J shed 5 bases, with 14 bases lying between them. The CDR3: CASSLSGPSPYGYTF. The CDR3 nucleotides are TGTGCCAGCAGTTTATCAGGTCCAAGCCCATATGGCTACACCTTC.

In its sample, this clonotype was seen a few times. The CDR3 coding sequence is TGTGCCAGCAGCCAAGAAGAAGTCGGGTCTAAGCAACCTCATACGCAGTATTTT. Translated, it gives CASSQEEVGSKQPHTQYF. The chain employs TRBV3-1 and TRBJ2-3; D unclear. The CDR3 length is 18 residues. The V gene lost 0 bases and the J gene lost 7 bases, with 23 bases spanning the gap. The germline V gene encodes CDR1 LGHDT and CDR2 YNNKEL (reference sequence).

This clonotype was detected only a few times. The chain combines TRBV30 with TRBJ2-7; no clear D gene. V lost 3 bases to trimming and J lost 1 base, with 7 bases between them. Germline V lookup: CDR1 GTSNPN, CDR2 SVGIG (reference sequence). The CDR3 runs to 12 residues. Here the CDR3 DNA reads TGTGCCTGGAGCGAATTATCCTACGAGCAGTACTTC. Residues: CAWSELSYEQYF.

The genes are TRBV18 and TRBJ1-1, with D hard to call. The V end lost 5 bases, the J end lost 0 bases, and 10 bases lay between the germline ends. The CDR3 loop spans 14 amino acids. Germline lookup yields CDR1 KGHSH and CDR2 LQKENI. CDR3 loop: CASSAATLNTEAFF. The CDR3 DNA is TGTGCCAGCTCAGCCGCCACATTGAACACTGAAGCTTTCTTT.

This clonotype showed up many times. The genes are TRBV18 and TRBJ2-1; 7 bases agree with TRBD2. V dropped 4 bases and J dropped 2; count of bases not matched to a gene: 8. This CDR3 has 16 amino acids. Germline values: CDR1 KGHSH, CDR2 LQKENI. The CDR3 here is CASSLRSGTTYNEQFF. CDR3 coding DNA: TGTGCCAGCTCACTACGATCCGGGACTACCTACAATGAGCAGTTCTTC.

The sample holds many counts of this clonotype. This chain links TRBV28 with TRBJ1-2; D unresolved. Germline V lookup: CDR1 MDHEN, CDR2 SYDVKM. V was pared by 8 bases and J by 2 bases, with 15 bases between. This CDR3 comprises 14 residues. This CDR3 is CASGPSEVNYGYTF. The DNA of the CDR3 is TGTGCCAGCGGTCCATCTGAGGTCAACTATGGCTACACCTTC.

This clonotype was found many times. The chain is built from TRBV28 and TRBJ2-5, with TRBD2 matching 16 bases. Germline lookup yields CDR1 MDHEN and CDR2 SYDVKM. CDR3 length: 17 amino acids. V gave up 5 bases and J gave up 5 bases; unmatched junction bases: 8. The CDR3 is CASSTGTSGRGMETQYF. The DNA of the CDR3 is TGTGCCAGCAGTACCGGGACTAGCGGGAGGGGTATGGAGACCCAGTACTTC.

This clonotype was found many times. The chain links TRBV6-6 to TRBJ1-1; D is unclear. Between the trimmed V and J ends, which lost 7 bases and 0 bases, there was a span of 9 bases. This CDR3 contains 13 residues. Germline assignment: CDR1 MNHNY and CDR2 SVGAGI (reference sequence). The CDR3 loop reads CASTMAMNTEAFF. The CDR3 coding sequence is TGTGCCAGCACCATGGCCATGAACACTGAAGCTTTCTTT.

The sample holds many counts of this clonotype. The gene calls are TRBV10-2 and TRBJ1-5; 9 bases agree with TRBD1. Trimming took 6 bases from V and 5 from J; bases not matched to a gene: 5. Germline CDR1 reads WSHSY; CDR2 reads SAAADI. The CDR3 sequence is 14 residues long. CDR3 in amino acids: CASRLGQGYQPQHF. DNA for the CDR3: TGCGCCAGCAGGCTGGGACAGGGATATCAGCCCCAGCATTTT.

This clonotype was seen repeatedly, ten times or more. The V call is TRBV4-3, the J call TRBJ2-7; TRBD1 matches at 7 bases. V shed 1 base, J shed 7 bases, and the junction held 4 bases outside the gene matches. This CDR3 is 13 amino acids long. CDR1 LGHNA and CDR2 YSLEER come from the germline V gene. The CDR3 bases are TGCGCCAGCAGCCAAGGACAGGGTGGGGAGCAGTACTTC. Encoded protein: CASSQGQGGEQYF.

This clonotype has a handful of counts. The V call is TRBV6-1, the J call TRBJ2-2; D may be TRBD1 or TRBD2 (5 bases each). In germline, CDR1 is MNHNS, CDR2 SASEGT. Trimming removed 7 bases at V and 4 bases at J, with 16 bases between. CDR3 size: 15 residues. CDR3 nucleotide sequence: TGTGCCAGCAAATACGGGGCCCTCTTCACCGGGGAGCTGTTTTTT. As protein: CASKYGALFTGELFF.

This clonotype was observed many times. The chain joins TRBV6-6 to TRBJ1-5; D is possibly TRBD1 (6 bases). The CDR3 is made up of 17 amino acids. Germline V lookup: CDR1 MNHNY, CDR2 SVGAGI (reference sequence). Trimming left V 7 bases short and J 0 bases short, with 19 bases between. DNA of the CDR3: TGTGCCAGCACGATAATACACAGGGCCTATAGCAATCAGCCCCAGCATTTT. This encodes CASTIIHRAYSNQPQHF.

This clonotype appeared a few times. V and J are TRBV5-1 and TRBJ1-4; 9 positions match TRBD1. The CDR3 consists of 16 residues. Germline assignment: CDR1 SGHRS and CDR2 YFSETQ. With 4 bases clipped from V and 5 bases from J, the junction kept 9 bases outside the gene matches. The CDR3 spells CASSLGTGQLNEKLFF. The CDR3 region has the DNA TGCGCCAGCAGCCTTGGGACAGGGCAGCTAAATGAAAAACTGTTTTTT.

This rearrangement joins TRBV28 to TRBJ2-4; D is possibly TRBD1 (5 bases). Germline V gene data show CDR1 as MDHEN and CDR2 as SYDVKM. The germline V and J ends were trimmed by 10 bases and 1 base, with 11 bases remaining between them. The CDR3 contains 13 residues. Written as DNA, the CDR3 is TGTGCCAACTACGACAGTGCCAAAAACATTCAGTACTTC. Encoded protein: CANYDSAKNIQYF.

This clonotype was counted a few times. V is TRBV5-1 and J is TRBJ1-1; maybe TRBD1 (6 bases). V lost 4 bases and J 2 bases, leaving 12 bases between the germline ends. The CDR3 is 14 residues long. CDR1 is SGHRS and CDR2 is YFSETQ in the germline V gene. CDR3: CASSRRTDNTEAFF. The CDR3 DNA reads as TGCGCCAGCAGCAGACGGACAGATAACACTGAAGCTTTCTTT.

This clonotype was seen at least ten times. The chain has TRBV20-1 and TRBJ1-6; D ambiguous. The CDR3 spans 14 residues. V shed 0 bases and J shed 9 bases, with 12 bases lying between them. Germline V gene data show CDR1 as DFQATT and CDR2 as SNEGSKA (reference sequence). DNA of the CDR3: TGCAGTGCTAGAGATCGCGGGCAAGGTTCACCCCTCCACTTT. Protein: CSARDRGQGSPLHF.

At least ten counts were recorded for this clonotype. The chain links TRBV29-1 to TRBJ1-1; perhaps TRBD1 as D (6 bases). Germline CDR1 and CDR2: SQVTM and ANQGSEA. V was clipped by 4 bases and J by 0 bases, with 9 bases between them. The CDR3 loop spans 13 amino acids. For the CDR3, the DNA is TGCAGCGTTGCGGACAGCATGAACACTGAAGCTTTCTTT. It translates to CSVADSMNTEAFF.

The chain links TRBV2 to TRBJ2-5; the D is unclear. This CDR3 is built from 13 residues. Germline CDR1 and CDR2: SNHLY and FYNNEI. Trimming removed 4 bases from V and 5 bases from J, with 11 bases in between. CDR3 amino acids: CASSGGSLETQYF. The DNA of the CDR3 is TGTGCCAGCAGTGGAGGTTCGTTGGAGACCCAGTACTTC.

The sample holds many counts of this clonotype. The chain employs TRBV6-2 or TRBV6-3 and TRBJ1-5; possibly TRBD1 for D (6 bases). CDR3 length: 12 residues. V was pared by 6 bases and J by 9 bases, with 12 bases between. Germline assignment: CDR1 MNHEY and CDR2 SVGEGT. In nucleotides, the CDR3 is TGTGCCAGCAGCCGACCGGACAGGCCCCAGCATTTT. It encodes CASSRPDRPQHF.

In its sample, this clonotype was seen many times. The rearrangement uses TRBV18 and TRBJ2-7; D perhaps matches TRBD2 (5 bases). There are 12 residues in the CDR3. V was clipped by 3 bases and J by 4 bases, with 7 bases between them. CDR1 and CDR2 (germline): KGHSH, LQKENI. CDR3 sequence reads: CASSPRDYEQYF. Written as DNA, the CDR3 is TGTGCCAGCTCACCCCGGGATTACGAGCAGTACTTC.

This clonotype was seen many times. The J gene is TRBJ2-7, the V gene TRBV9; D is unresolved. This CDR3 has 12 amino acids. V dropped 4 bases and J dropped 2 bases, with 7 bases sitting between them. CDR1 is SGDLS and CDR2 is YYNGEE in the germline V gene. CDR3 residues: CASSPSTYEQYF. CDR3 sequence (DNA): TGTGCCAGCAGCCCCTCTACCTACGAGCAGTACTTC.

The V call is TRBV7-2, the J call TRBJ2-1; weak D call: TRBD2 (6 bases). CDR1 SGHTA and CDR2 FQGNSA come from the germline V gene. Trimming shortened V by 1 base and J by 6 bases, and 13 bases separated the two germline ends. This CDR3 has 15 amino acids. CDR3 sequence: CASSLGASEPNEQFF. The CDR3 coding sequence is TGTGCCAGCAGCTTAGGCGCTAGCGAGCCCAATGAGCAGTTCTTC.